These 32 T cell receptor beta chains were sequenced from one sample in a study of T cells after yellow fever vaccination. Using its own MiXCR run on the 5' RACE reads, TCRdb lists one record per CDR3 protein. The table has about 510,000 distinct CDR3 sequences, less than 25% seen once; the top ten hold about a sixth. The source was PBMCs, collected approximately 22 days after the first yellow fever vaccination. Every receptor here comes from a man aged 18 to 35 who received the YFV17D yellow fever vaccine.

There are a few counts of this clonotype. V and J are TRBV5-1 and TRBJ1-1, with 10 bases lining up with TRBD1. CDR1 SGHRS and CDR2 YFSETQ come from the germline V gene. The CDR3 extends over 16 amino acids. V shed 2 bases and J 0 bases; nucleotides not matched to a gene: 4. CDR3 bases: TGCGCCAGCAGCTTCGGACAGGGGGAGATGAACACTGAAGCTTTCTTT. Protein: CASSFGQGEMNTEAFF.

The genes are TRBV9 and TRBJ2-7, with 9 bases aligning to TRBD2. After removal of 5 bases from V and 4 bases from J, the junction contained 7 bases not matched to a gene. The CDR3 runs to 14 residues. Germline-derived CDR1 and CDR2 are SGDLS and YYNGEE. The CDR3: CASSGGLAKYEQYF. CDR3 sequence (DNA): TGTGCCAGCAGTGGCGGACTAGCGAAATACGAGCAGTACTTC.

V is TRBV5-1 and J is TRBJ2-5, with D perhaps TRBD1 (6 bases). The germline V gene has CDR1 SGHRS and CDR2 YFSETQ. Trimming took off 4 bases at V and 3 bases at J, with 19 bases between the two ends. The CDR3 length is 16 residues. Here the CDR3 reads CASSQQGSWAKETQYF. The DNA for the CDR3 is TGCGCCAGCAGCCAACAGGGATCGTGGGCCAAAGAGACCCAGTACTTC.

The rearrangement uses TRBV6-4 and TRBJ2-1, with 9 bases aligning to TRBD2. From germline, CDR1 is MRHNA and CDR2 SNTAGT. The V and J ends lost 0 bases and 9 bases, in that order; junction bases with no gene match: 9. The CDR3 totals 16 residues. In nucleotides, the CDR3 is TGTGCCAGCAGTGACTCGTGGGGCGGGGGGGCGGTTGAGCAGTTCTTC. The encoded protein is CASSDSWGGGAVEQFF.

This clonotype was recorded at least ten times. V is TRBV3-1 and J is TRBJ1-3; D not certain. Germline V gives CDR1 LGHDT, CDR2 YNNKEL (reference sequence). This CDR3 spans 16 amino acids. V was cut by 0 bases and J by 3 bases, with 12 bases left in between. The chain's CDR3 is CASSQDPARSGNTIYF. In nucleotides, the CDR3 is TGTGCCAGCAGCCAAGATCCCGCTAGAAGTGGAAACACCATATATTTT.

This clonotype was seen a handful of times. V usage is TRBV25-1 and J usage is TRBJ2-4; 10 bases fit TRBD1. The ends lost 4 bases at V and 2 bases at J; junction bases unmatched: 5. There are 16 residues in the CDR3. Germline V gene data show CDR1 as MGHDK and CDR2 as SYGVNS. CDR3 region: CASSGGTGETKNIQYF. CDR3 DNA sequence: TGTGCCAGCAGTGGAGGGACAGGGGAGACCAAAAACATTCAGTACTTC.

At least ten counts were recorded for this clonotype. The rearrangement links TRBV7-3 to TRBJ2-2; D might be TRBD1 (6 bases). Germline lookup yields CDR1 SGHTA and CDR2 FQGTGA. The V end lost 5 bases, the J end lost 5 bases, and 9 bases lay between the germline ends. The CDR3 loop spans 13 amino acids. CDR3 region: CASSIQGTGELFF. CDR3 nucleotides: TGTGCCAGCAGCATACAGGGAACCGGGGAGCTGTTTTTT.

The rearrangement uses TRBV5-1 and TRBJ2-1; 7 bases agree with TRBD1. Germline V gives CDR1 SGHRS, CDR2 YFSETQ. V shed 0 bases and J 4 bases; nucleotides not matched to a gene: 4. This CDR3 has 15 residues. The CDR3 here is CASSLETGVYNEQFF. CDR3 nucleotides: TGCGCCAGCAGCTTGGAAACAGGGGTTTACAATGAGCAGTTCTTC.

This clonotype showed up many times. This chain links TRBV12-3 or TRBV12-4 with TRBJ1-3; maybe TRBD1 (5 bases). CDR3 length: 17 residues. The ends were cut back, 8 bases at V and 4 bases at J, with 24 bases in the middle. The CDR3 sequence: CASGSGGETLPGNTIYF. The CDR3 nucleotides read TGTGCCAGCGGTTCCGGGGGAGAGACTCTTCCGGGAAACACCATATATTTT.

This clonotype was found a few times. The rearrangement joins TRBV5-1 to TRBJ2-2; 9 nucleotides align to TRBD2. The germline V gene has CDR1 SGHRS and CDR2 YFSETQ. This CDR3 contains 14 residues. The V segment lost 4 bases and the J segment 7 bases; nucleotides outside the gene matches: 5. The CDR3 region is CASSTGTSFGELFF. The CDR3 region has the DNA TGCGCCAGCAGCACCGGGACTAGCTTCGGGGAGCTGTTTTTT.

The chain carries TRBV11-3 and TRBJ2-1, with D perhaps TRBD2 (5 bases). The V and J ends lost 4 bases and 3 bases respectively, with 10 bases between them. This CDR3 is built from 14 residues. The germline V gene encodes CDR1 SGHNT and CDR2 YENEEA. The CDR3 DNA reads TGTGCCAGCAGCTCCACCGGGAACTACAATGAGCAGTTCTTC. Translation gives CASSSTGNYNEQFF. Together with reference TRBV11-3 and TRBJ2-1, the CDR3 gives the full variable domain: EAGVVQSPRYKIIEKKQPVAFWCNPISGHNTLYWYLQNLGQGPELLIRYENEEAVDDSQLPKDRFSAERLKGVDSTLKIQPAELGDSAVYLCASSSTGNYNEQFFGPGTRLTVL.

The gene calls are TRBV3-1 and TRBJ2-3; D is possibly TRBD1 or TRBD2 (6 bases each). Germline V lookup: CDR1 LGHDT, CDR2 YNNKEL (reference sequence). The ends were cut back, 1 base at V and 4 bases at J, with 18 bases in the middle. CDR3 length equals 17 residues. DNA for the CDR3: TGTGCCAGCAGCCAAGGTACGGGGGCCCCTCCATCAGATACGCAGTATTTT. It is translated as CASSQGTGAPPSDTQYF.

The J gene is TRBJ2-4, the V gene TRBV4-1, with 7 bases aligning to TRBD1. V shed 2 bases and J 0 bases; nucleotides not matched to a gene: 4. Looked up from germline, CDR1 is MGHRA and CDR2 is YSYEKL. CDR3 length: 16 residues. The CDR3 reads CASSQPGGQAKNIQYF. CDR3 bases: TGCGCCAGCAGCCAACCAGGGGGTCAAGCCAAAAACATTCAGTACTTC.

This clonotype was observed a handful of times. CDR3 DNA: TGTGCCAGCAGCGTAGGCCTTCTCTCCGAGCAGTACTTC. Translated, it gives CASSVGLLSEQYF. The chain links TRBV9 to TRBJ2-7; no firm D call. The V end lost 0 bases, the J end lost 6 bases, and 10 bases lay between the germline ends. This CDR3 region has 13 residues. Germline lookup yields CDR1 SGDLS and CDR2 YYNGEE.

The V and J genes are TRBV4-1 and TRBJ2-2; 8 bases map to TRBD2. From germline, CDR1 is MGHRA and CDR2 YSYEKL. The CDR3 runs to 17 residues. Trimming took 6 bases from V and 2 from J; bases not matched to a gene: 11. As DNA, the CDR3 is TGCGCCAGCAGGGGCCGAGCGGGGGACGTCAACACCGGGGAGCTGTTTTTT. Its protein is CASRGRAGDVNTGELFF.

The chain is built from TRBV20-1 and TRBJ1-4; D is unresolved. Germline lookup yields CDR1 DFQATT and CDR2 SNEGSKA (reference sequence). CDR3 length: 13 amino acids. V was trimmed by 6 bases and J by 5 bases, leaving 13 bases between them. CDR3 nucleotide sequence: TGCAGTGCGGTGAGGGAACTAAATGAAAAACTGTTTTTT. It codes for CSAVRELNEKLFF.

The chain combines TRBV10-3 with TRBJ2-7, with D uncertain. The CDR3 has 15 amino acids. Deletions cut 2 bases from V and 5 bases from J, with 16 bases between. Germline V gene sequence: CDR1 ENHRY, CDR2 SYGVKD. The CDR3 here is CAISEGRWEVDEQYV. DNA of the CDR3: TGTGCCATCAGTGAGGGTAGGTGGGAAGTGGACGAGCAGTACGTC.

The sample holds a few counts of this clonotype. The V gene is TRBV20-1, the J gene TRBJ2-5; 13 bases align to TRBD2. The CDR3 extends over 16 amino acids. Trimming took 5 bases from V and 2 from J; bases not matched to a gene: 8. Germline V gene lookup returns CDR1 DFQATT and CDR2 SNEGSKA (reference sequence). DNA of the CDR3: TGCAGTGCTGGGGGACTAGCGGGGTACCTTCAAGAGACCCAGTACTTC. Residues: CSAGGLAGYLQETQYF.

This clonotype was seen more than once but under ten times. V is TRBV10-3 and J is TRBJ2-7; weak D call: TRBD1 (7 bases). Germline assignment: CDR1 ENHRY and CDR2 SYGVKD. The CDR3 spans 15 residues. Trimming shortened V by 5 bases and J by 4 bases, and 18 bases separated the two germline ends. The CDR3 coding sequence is TGTGCCATCAGTTCGACTATACAGGGGAGGTACGAGCAGTACTTC. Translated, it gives CAISSTIQGRYEQYF.

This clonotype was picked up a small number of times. The CDR3, as DNA: TGCAGTGCTCCACCAAACAGGGGCTACACCTTC. Its translation is CSAPPNRGYTF. This chain joins TRBV20-1 and TRBJ1-2, with a possible D match to TRBD1 (5 bases). CDR1 is DFQATT, CDR2 SNEGSKA, per germline (reference sequence). Trimming took off 5 bases at V and 8 bases at J, with 12 bases between the two ends. This CDR3 has 11 residues.

This CDR3 is CASSLRGTGSPLEYF. The CDR3 coding sequence is TGTGCCAGCAGTTTAAGGGGGACAGGGTCCCCTCTCGAGTACTTC. The chain links TRBV28 to TRBJ2-5; 9 bases line up with TRBD1. The junction had 13 bases not matched to a gene; V was cut back by 2 bases and J by 12 bases. CDR1 is MDHEN and CDR2 is SYDVKM in the germline V gene. The CDR3 sequence is 15 residues long. Drawing the rest from reference TRBV28 and TRBJ2-5, the complete variable domain is DVKVTQSSRYLVKRTGEKVFLECVQDMDHENMFWYRQDPGLGLRLIYFSYDVKMKEKGDIPEGYSVSREKKERFSLILESASTNQTSMYLCASSLRGTGSPLEYFGPGTRLLVL.

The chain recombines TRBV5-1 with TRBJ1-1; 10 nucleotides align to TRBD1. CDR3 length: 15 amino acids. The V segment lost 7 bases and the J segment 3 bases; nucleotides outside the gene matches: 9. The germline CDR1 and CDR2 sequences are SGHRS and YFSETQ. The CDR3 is CASADRTGGDTEAFF. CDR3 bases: TGCGCCAGCGCGGACCGGACAGGGGGGGACACTGAAGCTTTCTTT.

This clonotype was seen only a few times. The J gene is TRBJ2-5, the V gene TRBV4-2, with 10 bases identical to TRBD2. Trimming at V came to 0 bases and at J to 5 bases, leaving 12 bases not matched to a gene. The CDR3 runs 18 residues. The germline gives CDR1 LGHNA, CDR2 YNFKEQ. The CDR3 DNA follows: TGTGCCAGCAGCCAAGATAGGGCTAGCGGGGGTCAGTTGGAGACCCAGTACTTC. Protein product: CASSQDRASGGQLETQYF.

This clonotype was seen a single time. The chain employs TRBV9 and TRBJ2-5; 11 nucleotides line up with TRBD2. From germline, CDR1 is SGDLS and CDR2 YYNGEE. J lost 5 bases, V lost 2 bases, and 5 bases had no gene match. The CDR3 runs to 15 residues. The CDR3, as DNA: TGTGCCAGCAGCGTTACTAGCGGGGGATGGGAGACCCAGTACTTC. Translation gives CASSVTSGGWETQYF.

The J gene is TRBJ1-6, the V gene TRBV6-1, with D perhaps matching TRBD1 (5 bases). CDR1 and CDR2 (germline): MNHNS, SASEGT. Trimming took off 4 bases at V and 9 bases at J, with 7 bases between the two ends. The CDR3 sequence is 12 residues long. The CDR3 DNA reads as TGTGCCAGCAGTGGGGACCTTTCACCCCTCCACTTT. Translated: CASSGDLSPLHF.

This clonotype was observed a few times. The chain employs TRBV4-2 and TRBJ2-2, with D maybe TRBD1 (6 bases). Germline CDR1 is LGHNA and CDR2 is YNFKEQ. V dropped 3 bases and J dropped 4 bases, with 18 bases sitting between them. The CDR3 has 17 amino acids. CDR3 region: CASSQQPAGATTGELFF. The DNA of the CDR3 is TGTGCCAGCAGCCAGCAGCCAGCAGGGGCGACCACCGGGGAGCTGTTTTTT.

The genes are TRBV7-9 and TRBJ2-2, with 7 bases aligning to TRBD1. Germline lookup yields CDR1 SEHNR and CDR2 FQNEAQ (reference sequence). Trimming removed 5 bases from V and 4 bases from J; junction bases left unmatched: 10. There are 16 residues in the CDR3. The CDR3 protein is CASSRPGTEPTGELFF. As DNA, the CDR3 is TGTGCCAGCAGCCGACCCGGGACAGAGCCCACCGGGGAGCTGTTTTTT. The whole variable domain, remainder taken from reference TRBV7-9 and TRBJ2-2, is DTGVSQNPRHKITKRGQNVTFRCDPISEHNRLYWYRQTLGQGPEFLTYFQNEAQLEKSRLLSDRFSAERPKGSFSTLEIQRTEQGDSAMYLCASSRPGTEPTGELFFGEGSRLTVL.

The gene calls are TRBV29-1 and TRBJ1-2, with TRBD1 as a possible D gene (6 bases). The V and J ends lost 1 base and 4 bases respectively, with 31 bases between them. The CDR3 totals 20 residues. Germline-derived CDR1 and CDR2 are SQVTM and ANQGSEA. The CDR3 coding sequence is TGCAGCGTTGAAGGGAGTCTCATGGACCTTGGGGGGGCGGTTGGCTATGGCTACACCTTC. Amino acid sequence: CSVEGSLMDLGGAVGYGYTF.

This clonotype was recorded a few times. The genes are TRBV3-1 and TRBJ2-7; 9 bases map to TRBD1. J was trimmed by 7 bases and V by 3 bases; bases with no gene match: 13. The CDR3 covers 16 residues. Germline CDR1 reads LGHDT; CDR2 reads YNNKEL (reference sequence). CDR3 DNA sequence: TGTGCCAGCAGCCACAGGACAGGGGAACCCTTTGGGGAGCAGTACTTC. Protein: CASSHRTGEPFGEQYF.

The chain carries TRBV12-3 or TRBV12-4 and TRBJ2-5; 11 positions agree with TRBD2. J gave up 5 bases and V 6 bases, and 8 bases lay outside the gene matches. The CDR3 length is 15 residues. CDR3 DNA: TGTGCCAGCAGCCTGGGGACTAGCGGTCTCGAGACCCAGTACTTC. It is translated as CASSLGTSGLETQYF.

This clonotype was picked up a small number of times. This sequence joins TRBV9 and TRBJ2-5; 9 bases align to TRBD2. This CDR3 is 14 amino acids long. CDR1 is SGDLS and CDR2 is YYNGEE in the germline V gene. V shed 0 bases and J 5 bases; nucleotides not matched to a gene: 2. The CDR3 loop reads CASSVGGGAETQYF. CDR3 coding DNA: TGTGCCAGCAGCGTAGGCGGGGGGGCGGAGACCCAGTACTTC.

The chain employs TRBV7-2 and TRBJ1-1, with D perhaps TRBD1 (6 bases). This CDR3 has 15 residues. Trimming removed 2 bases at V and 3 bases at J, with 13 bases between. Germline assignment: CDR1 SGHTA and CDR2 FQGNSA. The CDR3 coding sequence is TGTGCCAGCAGCTTAAGGGGGATAGGAGACACTGAAGCTTTCTTT. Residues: CASSLRGIGDTEAFF.